Below, one T cell receptor beta chain is given with its context. As yet, its antigen is unknown. V gave up 4 bases and J gave up 6 bases; unmatched junction bases: 3. The length of the CDR3 is 13 residues. Germline CDR1 and CDR2: SGHNT and YYREEE (reference sequence). The PCR contained 60 Vbeta and 13 Jbeta primers. The assay was immunoSEQ multiplex PCR, and TCRdb's table has in-frame clones only and misses some. The data show fewer than 180,000 clones, around 79% seen once. The sample comes from a study of cytomegalovirus exposure and HLA in healthy donors. Study outcomes and limitations: Most TCR sequences proved rare, with some public TCRs found in many donors.

The clonotype originates from a man aged 50 or older in good health and CMV-seropositive. The genes are TRBV5-4 and TRBJ1-2; 10 nucleotides agree with TRBD1. The sequenced material came from PBMCs. CDR3 in amino acids: CASSATGGDGYTF. The CDR3 DNA follows: TGTGCCAGCAGCGCGACAGGGGGCGATGGCTACACCTTC. Variable domain in full (rest from reference TRBV5-4 and TRBJ1-2): ETGVTQSPTHLIKTRGQQVTLRCSSQSGHNTVSWYQQALGQGPQFIFQYYREEENGRGNFPPRFSGLQFPNYSSELNVNALELDDSALYLCASSATGGDGYTFGSGTRLTVV.